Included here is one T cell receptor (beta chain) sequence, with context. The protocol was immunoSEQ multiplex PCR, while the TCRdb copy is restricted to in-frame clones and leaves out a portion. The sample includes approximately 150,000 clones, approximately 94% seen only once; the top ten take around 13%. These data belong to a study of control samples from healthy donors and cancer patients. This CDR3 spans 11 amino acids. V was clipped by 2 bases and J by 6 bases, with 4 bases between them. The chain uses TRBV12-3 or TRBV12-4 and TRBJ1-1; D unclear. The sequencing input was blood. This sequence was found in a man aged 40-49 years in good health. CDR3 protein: CASSLRPEAFF. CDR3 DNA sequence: TGTGCCAGCAGTTTACGTCCTGAAGCTTTCTTT.